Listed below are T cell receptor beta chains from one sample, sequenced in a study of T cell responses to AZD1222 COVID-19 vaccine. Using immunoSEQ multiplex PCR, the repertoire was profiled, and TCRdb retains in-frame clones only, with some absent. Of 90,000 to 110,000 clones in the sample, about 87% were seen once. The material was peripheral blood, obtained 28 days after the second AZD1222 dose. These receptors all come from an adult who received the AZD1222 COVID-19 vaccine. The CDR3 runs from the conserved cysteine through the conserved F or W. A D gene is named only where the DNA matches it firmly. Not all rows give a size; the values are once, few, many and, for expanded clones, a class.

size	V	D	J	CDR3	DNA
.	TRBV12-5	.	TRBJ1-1	CASGLGWPEAFF	TGTGCTAGTGGTTTGGGATGGCCTGAAGCTTTCTTT
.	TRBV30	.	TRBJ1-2	CASDSVGYGYTF	TGTGCCTCCGACAGTGTCGGCTATGGCTACACCTTC
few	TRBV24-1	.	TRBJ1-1	CATSDAGDTEAFF	TGTGCCACCAGTGATGCAGGAGACACTGAAGCTTTCTTT
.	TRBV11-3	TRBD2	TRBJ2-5	CASSPGTSGRKETQYF	TGTGCCAGCAGCCCCGGGACTAGCGGGAGGAAAGAGACCCAGTACTTC
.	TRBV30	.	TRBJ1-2	CAWILTDSPRYGYTF	TGTGCCTGGATCCTTACCGACAGTCCACGCTATGGCTACACCTTC
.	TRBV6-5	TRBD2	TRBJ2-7	CASSKLAGAYEQYF	TGTGCCAGCAGTAAGCTAGCGGGGGCCTACGAGCAGTACTTC
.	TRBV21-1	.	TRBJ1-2	CASSKPERYGYTF	TGTGCCAGCAGCAAACCAGAACGGTATGGCTACACCTTC
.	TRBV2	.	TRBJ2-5	CASSDSDETQYF	TGTGCCAGCAGTGACTCGGATGAGACCCAGTACTTC
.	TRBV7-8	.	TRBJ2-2	CASSSKVVGELFF	TGTGCCAGCAGCTCAAAAGTGGTCGGGGAGCTGTTTTTT
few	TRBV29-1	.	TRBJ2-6	CSVFLDRNSGANVLTF	TGCAGCGTTTTTTTGGACCGAAACTCTGGGGCCAACGTCCTGACTTTC
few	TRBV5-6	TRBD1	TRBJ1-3	CASSLGHDRDLSGNTIYF	TGTGCCAGCAGCTTGGGGCACGACAGGGACCTCTCTGGAAACACCATATATTTT
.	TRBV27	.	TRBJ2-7	CASTQLTSGGRDGGEQYF	TGTGCCAGCACTCAACTAACCTCCGGTGGGCGGGACGGGGGCGAGCAGTACTTC
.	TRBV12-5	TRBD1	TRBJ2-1	CASGLWDRAPNEQFF	TGTGCTAGTGGTTTGTGGGACAGGGCCCCCAATGAGCAGTTCTTC
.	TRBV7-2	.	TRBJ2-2	CASSLLNPRAGELFF	TGTGCCAGCAGCTTACTAAATCCGAGGGCCGGGGAGCTGTTTTTT
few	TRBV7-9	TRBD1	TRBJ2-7	CASSLALTGQGFYEQYF	TGTGCCAGCAGCTTAGCGCTGACGGGACAGGGGTTCTACGAGCAGTACTTC
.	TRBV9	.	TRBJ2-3	CASSVESGGYSSTDTQYF	TGTGCCAGCAGCGTAGAGAGTGGGGGATACTCTAGCACAGATACGCAGTATTTT
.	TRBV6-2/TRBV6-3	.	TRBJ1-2	CASSPGTIGYTF	TGTGCCAGCAGTCCCGGGACTATTGGCTACACCTTC
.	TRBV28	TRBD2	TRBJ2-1	CASSSPLGLAGAHEQFF	TGTGCCAGCAGTTCGCCTCTCGGACTAGCGGGAGCCCATGAGCAGTTCTTC
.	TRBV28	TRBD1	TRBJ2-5	CASSPRQGRGQETQYF	TGTGCCAGCAGTCCAAGACAGGGAAGGGGTCAAGAGACCCAGTACTTC
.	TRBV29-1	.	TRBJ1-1	CSVASGMGTEAFF	TGCAGCGTTGCTTCTGGGATGGGCACTGAAGCTTTCTTT
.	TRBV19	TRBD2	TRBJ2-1	CASRMGPGRDKEQFF	TGTGCCAGTAGGATGGGACCGGGGAGGGATAAGGAGCAGTTCTTC
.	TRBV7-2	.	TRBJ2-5	CASSLVSRGGETQYF	TGTGCCAGCAGCTTAGTAAGCAGGGGAGGAGAGACCCAGTACTTC
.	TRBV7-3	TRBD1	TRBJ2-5	CASSKTGGAGGETQYF	TGTGCCAGCAGCAAAACAGGGGGCGCAGGTGGAGAGACCCAGTACTTC
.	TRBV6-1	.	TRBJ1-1	CASSDYGDTEAFF	TGTGCCAGCAGTGATTACGGGGACACTGAAGCTTTCTTT
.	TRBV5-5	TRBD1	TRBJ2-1	CASSLVGQGSDEQFF	TGTGCCAGCAGCTTGGTTGGACAGGGGAGCGATGAGCAGTTCTTC
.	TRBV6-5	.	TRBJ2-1	CASSQTGSGNEQFF	TGTGCCAGCAGCCAAACAGGGTCGGGCAATGAGCAGTTCTTC
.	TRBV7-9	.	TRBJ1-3	CASSLREKTIYF	TGTGCCAGCAGCTTGAGGGAAAAGACCATATATTTT
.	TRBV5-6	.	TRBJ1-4	CASSFGGSNEKLFF	TGTGCCAGCAGCTTCGGAGGGTCTAATGAAAAACTGTTTTTT
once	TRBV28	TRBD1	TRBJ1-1	CASRETGTDQAFF	TGTGCCAGCAGGGAAACCGGGACAGACCAAGCTTTCTTT
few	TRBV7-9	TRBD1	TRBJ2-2	CASSTGQGETGELFF	TGTGCCAGCAGCACGGGACAGGGGGAGACCGGGGAGCTGTTTTTT